These 5 T cell receptor beta chains were all obtained from the same sample, sequenced in a study of blood T cell repertoires in COVID-19. Assay used: immunoSEQ multiplex PCR; TCRdb lists only in-frame clones, some missing. This table has about 270,000 clones, 86% appearing once. Sequences were obtained from peripheral blood. The source of these receptors is a woman aged 55-69 years who had recovered from COVID-19.

The V gene is TRBV7-9, the J gene TRBJ1-1; D gene uncertain. Germline lookup yields CDR1 SEHNR and CDR2 FQNEAQ (reference sequence). CDR3 size: 15 residues. V lost 5 bases, J lost 1 base, and 14 bases lay in between. This CDR3 reads CASSPGNLRNTEAFF. CDR3 DNA: TGTGCCAGCAGCCCCGGGAATTTAAGGAACACTGAAGCTTTCTTT.

This clone was picked up a small number of times. The chain links TRBV4-2 to TRBJ2-3; D possibly corresponds to TRBD2 (5 bases). The V gene lost 1 base and the J gene lost 0 bases, with 14 bases spanning the gap. The CDR3 spans 17 residues. Germline-derived CDR1 and CDR2 are LGHNA and YNFKEQ. CDR3 DNA sequence: TGTGCCAGCAGCCAAGCGGCGGACGGACTTAGCACAGATACGCAGTATTTT. Translation: CASSQAADGLSTDTQYF.

V is TRBV11-2 and J is TRBJ2-7; TRBD1 is a possible D gene (6 bases). Trimming took off 2 bases at V and 4 bases at J, with 15 bases between the two ends. From germline, CDR1 is SGHAT and CDR2 FQNNGV. CDR3 length equals 15 residues. This CDR3 reads CASSLSRLRGYEQYF. The CDR3 coding sequence is TGTGCCAGCAGCTTAAGTAGGCTTAGGGGGTACGAGCAGTACTTC. Complete variable domain (other parts from reference TRBV11-2 and TRBJ2-7): EAGVAQSPRYKIIEKRQSVAFWCNPISGHATLYWYQQILGQGPKLLIQFQNNGVVDDSQLPKDRFSAERLKGVDSTLKIQPAKLEDSAVYLCASSLSRLRGYEQYFGPGTRLTVT.

This clone was counted once. The chain has TRBV28 and TRBJ1-6; 7 bases map to TRBD1. Germline V CDR1 and CDR2: MDHEN, SYDVKM. After removal of 11 bases from V and 7 bases from J, the junction contained 14 bases not matched to a gene. The CDR3 loop spans 15 amino acids. In nucleotides, the CDR3 is TGTGCCGGAGCCCCAGGGGGATTGCAAAATTCACCCCTCCACTTT. Translated, it gives CAGAPGGLQNSPLHF. Drawing the rest from reference TRBV28 and TRBJ1-6, the complete variable domain is DVKVTQSSRYLVKRTGEKVFLECVQDMDHENMFWYRQDPGLGLRLIYFSYDVKMKEKGDIPEGYSVSREKKERFSLILESASTNQTSMYLCAGAPGGLQNSPLHFGNGTRLTVT.

The chain joins TRBV7-2 to TRBJ2-1; no reliable D call. V was clipped by 5 bases and J by 3 bases, with 14 bases between them. There are 15 residues in the CDR3. The germline CDR1 and CDR2 sequences are SGHTA and FQGNSA. Written as DNA, the CDR3 is TGTGCCAGCAGCCCCTCGTCAGGCTTCTACAATGAGCAGTTCTTC. Translated, it gives CASSPSSGFYNEQFF.